A selection of T cell receptor beta chains follows, all from one sample in a study of shared clonotypes between healthy human individuals. The repertoire was sequenced with immunoSEQ multiplex PCR; TCRdb's copy has only in-frame clones and lacks some. The sample lists some 2.1 million clones, roughly 94% seen once, with around 1.1% in the top ten. Sequenced sample: naive CD8+ T cells sorted from blood. These receptor sequences come from a man younger than 35 in good health. CDR3s include the opening cysteine and the closing phenylalanine or tryptophan. Fields, in order: D gene, clone size, J gene, V gene, CDR3 DNA, CDR3 protein. A D gene is named only where the DNA matches it firmly. Some rows mark clone size as missing; the rest say once, few, many or name a class of expanded clone.

.,once,TRBJ1-4,TRBV6-5,TGTGCCAGCAGTCCCTGGACAGAAACTAATGAAAAACTGTTTTTT,CASSPWTETNEKLFF
.,.,TRBJ2-7,TRBV4-1,TGCGCCAGCAGCCAACGGGACGGGACCTACGAGCAGTACTTC,CASSQRDGTYEQYF
.,once,TRBJ2-7,TRBV4-1,TGCGCCAGCAGCCAAGGAGCGGGCCTACTCCTCTACGAGCAGTACTTC,CASSQGAGLLLYEQYF
.,.,TRBJ1-2,TRBV2,TGTGCCAGCAGTGAAGGGTTAGGCGGCTACACCTTC,CASSEGLGGYTF
.,.,TRBJ2-7,TRBV7-9,TGTGCCAGCAGCGCGACTGAATCCTACGAGCAGTACTTC,CASSATESYEQYF
TRBD1,.,TRBJ2-7,TRBV7-2,TGTGCCAGCAGCTTAAGGGACAGGGGCTACGAGCAGTACTTC,CASSLRDRGYEQYF
.,once,TRBJ2-3,TRBV6-1,TGTGCCACCGGCGTGGGGTATGGGACAGATACGCAGTATTTT,CATGVGYGTDTQYF
.,.,TRBJ2-1,TRBV4-1,TGCGCCAGCAGCCAAGCCCACAGTCCCTACAATGAGCAGTTCTTC,CASSQAHSPYNEQFF
.,.,TRBJ2-7,TRBV4-1,TGCGCCAGCAGCCAGACTAGGGTCTCCTACGAGCAGTACTTC,CASSQTRVSYEQYF
.,.,TRBJ1-2,TRBV5-6,TGTGCCAGCAGCTTGCTGGGGGGCGGCTACACCTTC,CASSLLGGGYTF
TRBD1,once,TRBJ2-7,TRBV4-3,TGCGCCAGCAGCCAAGAGATGGACAGGTCCTTCTACGAGCAGTACTTC,CASSQEMDRSFYEQYF
.,.,TRBJ2-3,TRBV7-2,TGTGCCAGCAGTCAAAGTGGTTACTACGCAGCCGATACGCAGTATTTT,CASSQSGYYAADTQYF
.,.,TRBJ2-7,TRBV30,TGTGCCTGGAGTCCAGGACACTACGAGCAGTACTTC,CAWSPGHYEQYF
.,.,TRBJ2-7,TRBV5-1,TGCGCCAGCAGCCCCGGACAGATATACGAGCAGTACTTC,CASSPGQIYEQYF
TRBD1,.,TRBJ2-7,TRBV5-1,TGCGCCAGCAGCTTGTGGGACAGTCGCCCCTACGAGCAGTACTTC,CASSLWDSRPYEQYF
TRBD1,.,TRBJ1-1,TRBV19,TGTGCCAGTAGTGATAAGACAGGGGCCACTGAAGCTTTCTTT,CASSDKTGATEAFF
TRBD1,once,TRBJ1-4,TRBV5-6,TGTGCCAGCAGCTTTTCCGGGACAGGGCCCACTAATGAAAAACTGTTTTTT,CASSFSGTGPTNEKLFF
.,.,TRBJ2-1,TRBV9,TGTGCCAGCAGCCCCGGGGTAGTGTACAATGAGCAGTTCTTC,CASSPGVVYNEQFF
TRBD1,.,TRBJ2-7,TRBV6-1,TGTGCCAGCAGTGTAGACAGGGCCTACGAGCAGTACTTC,CASSVDRAYEQYF
.,once,TRBJ2-7,TRBV9,TGTGCCAGCAGCGCCGGACAGTCCTACGAGCAGTACTTC,CASSAGQSYEQYF
TRBD2,.,TRBJ2-1,TRBV7-9,TGTGCCAGCAGCTTCGAACTAGCGACCTACAATGAGCAGTTCTTC,CASSFELATYNEQFF
.,.,TRBJ1-1,TRBV28,TGTGCCACCACGTCTCTGTCTGAAGCTTTCTTT,CATTSLSEAFF
.,.,TRBJ1-5,TRBV6-4,TGTGCCAGCAGTGATGTCCCGGGAGAGCCCCAGCATTTT,CASSDVPGEPQHF
.,once,TRBJ2-7,TRBV4-1,TGCGCCAGCAGCCAAGAAACTCCCTACGAGCAGTACTTC,CASSQETPYEQYF
.,.,TRBJ2-1,TRBV27,TGTGCCAGCAGTTTATCGAGGGGAGGGGGCAATGAGCAGTTCTTC,CASSLSRGGGNEQFF
.,.,TRBJ1-1,TRBV5-6,TGTGCCAGCAGCCAAGGGGGTACAGGGAGAGCTTTCTTT,CASSQGGTGRAFF
.,.,TRBJ1-1,TRBV7-9,TGTGCCAGCAGCTTAGCGGGGGGGATTGTCACTGAAGCTTTCTTT,CASSLAGGIVTEAFF
.,.,TRBJ1-1,TRBV15,TGTGCCACCAATCAGGACCTAAACACTGAAGCTTTCTTT,CATNQDLNTEAFF
TRBD1,.,TRBJ2-7,TRBV30,TGTGCCTGGAGTCGGGACAGGGATAACGAGCAGTACTTC,CAWSRDRDNEQYF
.,.,TRBJ1-5,TRBV2,TGTGCCAGCAGTGGGTTCGCAGGGGAGAGTGGGGATCAGCCCCAGCATTTT,CASSGFAGESGDQPQHF
.,.,TRBJ1-2,TRBV30,TGTGCCTGGACCACCACCGGACATTTGAATGGCTACACCTTC,CAWTTTGHLNGYTF
.,.,TRBJ2-5,TRBV25-1,TGTGCCAGCAGTGAATATGGTAGCGATGGAGAGACCCAGTACTTC,CASSEYGSDGETQYF
.,.,TRBJ2-5,TRBV5-4,TGTGCCAGCAGCTTGGAAGGGCAGATTCAAGAGACCCAGTACTTC,CASSLEGQIQETQYF
.,.,TRBJ2-7,TRBV6-1,TGTGCCAGCAGTGTCGGGACGGGTCCTAACTACGAGCAGTACTTC,CASSVGTGPNYEQYF
.,.,TRBJ2-7,TRBV6-4,TGTGCCAGCAGTCCCGAACCTGGGCCAGAATACGAGCAGTACTTC,CASSPEPGPEYEQYF
.,once,TRBJ2-7,TRBV9,TGTGCCAGCAGCGTAGGCCCAGGGGCCGCCTACGAGCAGTACTTC,CASSVGPGAAYEQYF
.,once,TRBJ2-5,TRBV7-6,TGTGCCAGCAGCTTCGGGGCACCGGGCCCAAAGGAGACCCAGTACTTC,CASSFGAPGPKETQYF
.,.,TRBJ2-5,TRBV28,TGTGCCAGCAGTTTGCCGGGACAAGAGACCCAGTACTTC,CASSLPGQETQYF
.,.,TRBJ1-2,TRBV30,TGTGCCTCCCACTACCGCGAAACGGTCTGGGGCTACACCTTC,CASHYRETVWGYTF
TRBD2,.,TRBJ2-7,TRBV11-2,TGTGCCAGCAGCTTAGGCGGGGGGGACCCCTACGAGCAGTACTTC,CASSLGGGDPYEQYF
TRBD1,.,TRBJ1-2,TRBV7-9,TGTGCCAGCAGCTTAGGGGACAGGGGGATAGTCGGCTACACCTTC,CASSLGDRGIVGYTF
TRBD1,.,TRBJ1-2,TRBV10-3,TGTGCCCCACACAGGGGTTTCTATGGCTACACCTTC,CAPHRGFYGYTF
.,few,TRBJ1-2,TRBV11-2,TGTGCCAGCAGCTTGGGCGGCCCGGGATATGACTACACCTTC,CASSLGGPGYDYTF
.,.,TRBJ1-1,TRBV6-5,TGTGCCAGCAGCCCCGGTGAGGGGGGCACTGAAGCTTTCTTT,CASSPGEGGTEAFF
.,.,TRBJ1-6,TRBV2,TGTGCCAGCTCGAGTTGGGGGATCAATTCACCCCTCCACTTT,CASSSWGINSPLHF
.,.,TRBJ2-7,TRBV29-1,TGCAGCGTTGTCCTCCCACAGGGTTCCTACGAGCAGTACTTC,CSVVLPQGSYEQYF